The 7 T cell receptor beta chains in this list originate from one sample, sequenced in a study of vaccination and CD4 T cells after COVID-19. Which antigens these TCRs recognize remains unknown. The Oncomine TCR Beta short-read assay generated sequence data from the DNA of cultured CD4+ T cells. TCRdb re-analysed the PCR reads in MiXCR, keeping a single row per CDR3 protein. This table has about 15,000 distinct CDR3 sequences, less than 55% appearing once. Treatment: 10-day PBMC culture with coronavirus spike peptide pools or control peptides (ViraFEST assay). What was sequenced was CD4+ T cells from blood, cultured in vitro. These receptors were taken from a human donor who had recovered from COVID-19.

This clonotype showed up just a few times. This CDR3 reads CASSPGGLAGMYEQYF. The CDR3 DNA is TGTGCCAGCAGCCCGGGGGGGCTAGCGGGCATGTACGAGCAGTACTTC. The V and J genes are TRBV5-4 and TRBJ2-7, with 8 bases aligning to TRBD2. Germline CDR1 and CDR2: SGHNT and YYREEE (reference sequence). The ends lost 4 bases at V and 4 bases at J; junction bases unmatched: 13. The CDR3 extends over 16 amino acids.

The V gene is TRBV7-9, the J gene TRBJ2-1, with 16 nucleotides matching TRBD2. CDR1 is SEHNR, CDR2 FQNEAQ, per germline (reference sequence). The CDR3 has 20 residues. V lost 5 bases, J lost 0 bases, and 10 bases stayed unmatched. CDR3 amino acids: CASSPEGLAGGVSSYNEQFF. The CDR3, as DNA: TGTGCCAGCAGCCCAGAGGGACTAGCGGGAGGGGTGAGCTCCTACAATGAGCAGTTCTTC.

In DNA form, the CDR3 reads TGTGCCAGCACCCTGAGGGGGGAGCGTGGCTACACCTTC. This codes for CASTLRGERGYTF. This chain joins TRBV11-2 and TRBJ1-2; D perhaps matches TRBD1 (6 bases). The CDR3 has 13 amino acids. The V gene lost 7 bases and the J gene lost 7 bases, with 16 bases spanning the gap. In germline, CDR1 is SGHAT, CDR2 FQNNGV.

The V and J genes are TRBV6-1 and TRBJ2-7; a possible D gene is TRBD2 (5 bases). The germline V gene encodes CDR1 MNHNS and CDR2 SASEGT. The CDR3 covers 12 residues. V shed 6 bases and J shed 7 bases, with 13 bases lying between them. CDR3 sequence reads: CASRPIEGEQYF. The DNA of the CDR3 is TGTGCCAGCAGGCCGATCGAGGGAGAGCAGTACTTC.

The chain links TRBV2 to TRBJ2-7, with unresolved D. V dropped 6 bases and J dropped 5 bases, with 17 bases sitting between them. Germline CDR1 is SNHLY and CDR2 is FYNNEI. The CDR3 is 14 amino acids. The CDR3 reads CASSPRTQADEQYF. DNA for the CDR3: TGTGCCAGCAGCCCGAGGACCCAGGCGGACGAGCAGTACTTC.

Here the CDR3 DNA reads TGTGCCAGCAGCCAGGGGTACACTGAAGCTTTCTTT. It codes for CASSQGYTEAFF. The chain couples TRBV7-9 to TRBJ1-1; D possibly corresponds to TRBD1 (6 bases). The CDR3 loop spans 12 amino acids. Per the germline V gene, CDR1 is SEHNR and CDR2 is FQNEAQ (reference sequence). Trimming stripped 5 bases from V and 3 bases from J, with 7 bases between.

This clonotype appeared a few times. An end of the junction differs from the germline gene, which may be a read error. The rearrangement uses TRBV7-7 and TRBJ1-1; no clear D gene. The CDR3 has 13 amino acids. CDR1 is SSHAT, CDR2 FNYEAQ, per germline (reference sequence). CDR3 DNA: TGTGCTAGCAGCTTATTGGTGAACACTGAAGCTTTCTTT. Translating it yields CASSLLVNTEAFF. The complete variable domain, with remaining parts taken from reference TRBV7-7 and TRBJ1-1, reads GAGVSQSPRYKVTKRGQDVTLRCDPISSHATLYWYQQALGQGPEFLTYFNYEAQPDKSGLPSDRFSAERPEGSISTLTIQRTEQRDSAMYRCASSLLVNTEAFFGQGTRLTVV.